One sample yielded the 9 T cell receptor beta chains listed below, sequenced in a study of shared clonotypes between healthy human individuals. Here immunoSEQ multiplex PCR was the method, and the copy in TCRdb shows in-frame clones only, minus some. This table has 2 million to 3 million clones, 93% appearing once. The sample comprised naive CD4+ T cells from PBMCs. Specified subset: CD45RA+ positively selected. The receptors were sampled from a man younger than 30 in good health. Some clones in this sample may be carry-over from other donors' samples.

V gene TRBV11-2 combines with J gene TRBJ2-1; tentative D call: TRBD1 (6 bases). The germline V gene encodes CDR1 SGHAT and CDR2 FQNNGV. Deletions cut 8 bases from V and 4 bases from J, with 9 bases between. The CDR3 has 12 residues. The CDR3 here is CASGTGYNEQFF. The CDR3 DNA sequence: TGTGCCAGCGGAACAGGGTACAATGAGCAGTTCTTC.

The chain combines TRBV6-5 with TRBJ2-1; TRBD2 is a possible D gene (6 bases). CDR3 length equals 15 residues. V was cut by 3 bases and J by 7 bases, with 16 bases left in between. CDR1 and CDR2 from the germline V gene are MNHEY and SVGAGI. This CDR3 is CASSYQAGWRNEQFF. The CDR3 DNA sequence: TGTGCCAGCAGTTATCAGGCGGGATGGCGGAATGAGCAGTTCTTC.

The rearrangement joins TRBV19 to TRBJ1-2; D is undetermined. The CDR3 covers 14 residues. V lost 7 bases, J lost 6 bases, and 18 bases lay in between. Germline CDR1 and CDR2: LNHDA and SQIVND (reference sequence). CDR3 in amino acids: CASKPLGEVHGYTF. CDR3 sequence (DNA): TGTGCCAGTAAACCTCTTGGGGAAGTTCATGGCTACACCTTC. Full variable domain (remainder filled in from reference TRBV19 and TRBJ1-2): DGGITQSPKYLFRKEGQNVTLSCEQNLNHDAMYWYRQDPGQGLRLIYYSQIVNDFQKGDIAEGYSVSREKKESFPLTVTSAQKNPTAFYLCASKPLGEVHGYTFGSGTRLTVV.

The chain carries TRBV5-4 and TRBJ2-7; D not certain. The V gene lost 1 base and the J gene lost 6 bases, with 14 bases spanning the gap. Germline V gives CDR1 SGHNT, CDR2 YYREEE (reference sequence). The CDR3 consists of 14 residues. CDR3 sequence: CASSLPGSLGEQYF. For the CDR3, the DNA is TGTGCCAGCAGCTTGCCGGGTTCCCTAGGCGAGCAGTACTTC.

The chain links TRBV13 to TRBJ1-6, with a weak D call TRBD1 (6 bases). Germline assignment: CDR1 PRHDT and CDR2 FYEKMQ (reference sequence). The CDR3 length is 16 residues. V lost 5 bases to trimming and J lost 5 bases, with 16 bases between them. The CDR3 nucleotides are TGTGCCAGCAGCCGCGGTTGGGGGACAAATAATTCACCCCTCCACTTT. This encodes CASSRGWGTNNSPLHF.

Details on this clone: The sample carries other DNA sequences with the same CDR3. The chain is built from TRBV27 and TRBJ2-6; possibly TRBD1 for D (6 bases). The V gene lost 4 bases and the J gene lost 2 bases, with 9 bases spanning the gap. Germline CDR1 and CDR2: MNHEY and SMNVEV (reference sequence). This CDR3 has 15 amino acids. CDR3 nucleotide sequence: TGTGCCAGCAGTTCCCCAGGGGCTGGGGCCAACGTCCTGACTTTC. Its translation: CASSSPGAGANVLTF.

The CDR3 sequence is CASSKDRRGPAYEQYF. CDR3 sequence (DNA): TGTGCCAGCAGCAAAGATCGGCGGGGGCCAGCCTACGAGCAGTACTTC. The genes are TRBV21-1 and TRBJ2-7; the D call of TRBD2 is as the table states it, not checked on the DNA. TRBV21-1 is a known pseudogene. CDR3 length: 16 amino acids.

For the CDR3, the DNA is TGTGCCAGCAGTCAAAAGGGCCTACTTGCGGGAGGGCCCATGGATACGCAGTATTTT. Protein: CASSQKGLLAGGPMDTQYF. The chain combines TRBV28 with TRBJ2-3; 9 bases map to TRBD2. The CDR3 contains 19 residues. Germline CDR1 is MDHEN and CDR2 is SYDVKM. The V gene end was trimmed by 5 bases and the J gene end by 6 bases; junction bases not matched to a gene: 21.

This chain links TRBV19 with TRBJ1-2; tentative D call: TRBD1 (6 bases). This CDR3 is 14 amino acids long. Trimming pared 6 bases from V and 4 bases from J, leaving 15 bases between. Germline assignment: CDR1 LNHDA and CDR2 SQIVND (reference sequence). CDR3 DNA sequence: TGTGCCAGTAGCCCCGCCAGGGGCTCCTATGGCTACACCTTC. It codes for CASSPARGSYGYTF.